A selection of T cell receptor beta chains follows, all from one sample in a study of T cell repertoires in cytomegalovirus infection. TCRdb called the reads again in MiXCR, with one record for every CDR3 protein. The table includes around 58,000 distinct CDR3 sequences, 20% to 25% detected once. Antigens of these TCRs are unknown. Source: CD8+ T cells from cultured PBMCs, taken from culture after CMV antigen stimulation. These TCRs come from a human donor in good health (CMV status not recorded). Some clones in this sample may be carry-over from other donors' samples. Both conserved end residues are part of each CDR3. The order of the fields is V gene, D gene, J gene, clone size, CDR3 protein, CDR3 DNA. The D gene is left open where the match is weak. The size field is filled for only some rows; it gives once, few, many or a size class.

TRBV14	.	TRBJ1-2	.	CASSPSISGDPNYGYTF	TGTGCCAGCAGCCCCTCCATTTCCGGGGACCCCAACTATGGCTACACCTTC
TRBV12-3/TRBV12-4	TRBD2	TRBJ2-7	.	CASSLGGGNFYEQYF	TGTGCCAGCAGTTTGGGCGGGGGGAACTTCTACGAGCAGTACTTC
TRBV5-5	.	TRBJ1-2	.	CASSGAAPNYGYTF	TGTGCCAGCAGCGGAGCGGCCCCTAACTATGGCTACACCTTC
TRBV7-9	.	TRBJ2-1	few	CASSPHTPSSYNEQFF	TGTGCCAGCAGCCCGCACACCCCGAGCTCCTACAATGAGCAGTTCTTC
TRBV10-3	TRBD1	TRBJ2-2	.	CAIPGQGGPNTGELFF	TGTGCCATTCCGGGACAGGGGGGACCGAACACCGGGGAGCTGTTTTTT
TRBV7-9	.	TRBJ1-1	.	CASSDANTEAFF	TGTGCCAGCAGCGACGCAAACACTGAAGCTTTCTTT
TRBV7-9	.	TRBJ1-2	few	CASSFREATGHGYTF	TGTGCCAGCAGCTTCCGGGAGGCGACGGGGCATGGCTACACCTTC
TRBV6-1	.	TRBJ2-6	few	CASSEATVPRANSGANVLTF	TGTGCCAGCAGTGAAGCTACAGTGCCCCGGGCCAACTCTGGGGCCAACGTCCTGACTTTC
TRBV11-1	.	TRBJ2-6	.	CASSSSEVAPSGANVLTF	TGTGCCAGCAGCTCTTCAGAGGTTGCACCCTCTGGGGCCAACGTCCTGACTTTC
TRBV4-3	.	TRBJ2-3	.	CASSQDDQGWRKNTQYF	TGCGCCAGCAGCCAAGATGACCAAGGGTGGCGAAAAAATACGCAGTATTTT